The next 18 T cell receptor beta chains were all read from a single sample in a study of blood T cells in healthy people across ages. Primers used in a second PCR of about 6 to 11 cycles were a sample-barcoded 5' primer and a J-beta primer mix. TCRdb re-called the 5' RACE reads with MiXCR, one entry per CDR3 protein. The repertoire holds 650,000 to 1,000,000 distinct CDR3 sequences, with 36% as singletons. Input material: blood. The source is a man aged 18 to 29 in good health.

This chain uses TRBV29-1 with TRBJ1-2; tentatively, D is TRBD1 (5 bases). Germline V CDR1 and CDR2: SQVTM, ANQGSEA. The CDR3 has 12 amino acids. V was cut by 4 bases and J by 8 bases, with 14 bases left in between. CDR3 bases: TGCAGCGTTGGGGGGGGGGTGCCCGGCTACACCTTC. Protein sequence: CSVGGGVPGYTF. The full variable domain, rest sourced from reference TRBV29-1 and TRBJ1-2, is SAVISQKPSRDICQRGTSLTIQCQVDSQVTMMFWYRQQPGQSLTLIATANQGSEATYESGFVIDKFPISRPNLTFSTLTVSNMSPEDSSIYLCSVGGGVPGYTFGSGTRLTVV.

The rearrangement uses TRBV4-3 and TRBJ2-3, with 9 bases that match TRBD2. Germline CDR1 LGHNA, CDR2 YSLEER. J was trimmed by 1 base and V by 0 bases; bases with no gene match: 2. The CDR3 extends over 16 amino acids. CDR3 DNA: TGCGCCAGCAGCCAAGAGCGGACTAGCGGCACAGATACGCAGTATTTT. Translation gives CASSQERTSGTDTQYF.

The CDR3 DNA sequence: TGTGCCAGCAGCTTCGTGACCTCGAGCTCCTACAATGAGCAGTTCTTC. Its protein is CASSFVTSSSYNEQFF. The genes are TRBV5-5 and TRBJ2-1; no firm D call. The CDR3 sequence is 16 residues long. Trimming removed 2 bases at V and 0 bases at J, with 12 bases between. The germline V gene has CDR1 SGHKS and CDR2 YYEKEE (reference sequence).

This sequence joins TRBV4-1 and TRBJ1-5; D may be TRBD1 (5 bases). This CDR3 is 15 amino acids long. V gave up 0 bases and J gave up 3 bases, with 9 bases separating them. The germline V gene encodes CDR1 MGHRA and CDR2 YSYEKL. CDR3 loop: CASSQEVGANQPQHF. The CDR3 coding sequence is TGCGCCAGCAGCCAAGAGGTCGGGGCCAATCAGCCCCAGCATTTT.

This clonotype was detected only a few times. The genes are TRBV6-5 and TRBJ2-1, with TRBD1 matching 8 bases. Germline trimming cut 6 bases from V and 0 bases from J; bases unmatched to any gene: 4. CDR1 MNHEY and CDR2 SVGAGI come from the germline V gene. The CDR3 totals 15 residues. The CDR3 protein is CASSRQGISYNEQFF. For the CDR3, the DNA is TGTGCCAGCAGCCGACAGGGGATCTCCTACAATGAGCAGTTCTTC.

Remarks on this clonotype: Sequence at one end of the junction differs from germline and may be a read error. The rearrangement joins TRBV12-3 or TRBV12-4 to TRBJ1-6, with 8 bases lining up with TRBD1. This CDR3 is built from 15 residues. The CDR3 spells CASSPTGQENSPPHF. CDR3 coding DNA: TGTGCCAGCAGCCCTACGGGACAGGAAAATTCACCCCCCCACTTT.

Many counts were recorded for this clonotype. V is TRBV27 and J is TRBJ2-5, with 8 bases identical to TRBD1. The CDR3 runs 15 residues. After removal of 8 bases from V and 6 bases from J, the junction contained 14 bases not matched to a gene. Germline assignment: CDR1 MNHEY and CDR2 SMNVEV (reference sequence). The CDR3 DNA follows: TGTGCCAGCCGTCCAAACTTCGGCAGGGGGCAGACCCAGTACTTC. Translation: CASRPNFGRGQTQYF.

Details on this clonotype: Possible read error: a much larger clone is one base away. This rearrangement joins TRBV27 to TRBJ2-2; D is unresolved. CDR1 is MNHEY and CDR2 is SMNVEV in the germline V gene (reference sequence). Trimming pared 5 bases from V and 5 bases from J, leaving 12 bases between. This CDR3 is 14 amino acids long. The CDR3 sequence is CASSVDESTGELFF. Here the CDR3 DNA reads TGTGCCAGCAGTGTAGACGAGAGTACCGGGGAGCTGTTTTTT.

As regards this clonotype: This may arise from a read error, as a much more abundant clone is one base away. The V and J genes are TRBV20-1 and TRBJ2-5; 11 bases are a match to TRBD2. In germline, CDR1 is DFQATT, CDR2 SNEGSKA (reference sequence). The CDR3 covers 19 residues. The junction had 19 bases not matched to a gene; V was cut back by 6 bases and J by 1 base. This CDR3 is CSAREPSGGFVRRQETQYF. The CDR3 bases are TGCAGTGCCCGAGAGCCTAGCGGGGGGTTCGTACGTCGCCAAGAGACCCAGTACTTC.

With respect to this clonotype: A much larger clone differs from this one at a single base, so this may be a read error. The genes are TRBV28 and TRBJ2-1; 7 bases map to TRBD2. The CDR3 spans 14 residues. CDR1 is MDHEN and CDR2 is SYDVKM in the germline V gene. The CDR3 reads CARSPAGSNNEQFF. CDR3 DNA sequence: TGTGCCCGCAGCCCAGCGGGGTCTAACAATGAGCAGTTCTTC.

This clonotype was observed a few times. CDR3 DNA sequence: TGCGCCAGCAGCCAAGACGCCAGCTCCTACGAGCAGTACTTC. Amino acids: CASSQDASSYEQYF. The J gene is TRBJ2-7, the V gene TRBV4-3; D call uncertain. Between the trimmed V and J ends, which lost 0 bases and 0 bases, there was a span of 6 bases. The CDR3 runs to 14 residues. Germline V CDR1 and CDR2: LGHNA, YSLEER.

Here the CDR3 reads CSARIRRENTEAFF. As DNA, the CDR3 is TGCAGTGCTAGAATTCGTCGGGAGAACACTGAAGCTTTCTTT. This chain uses TRBV20-1 with TRBJ1-1; no clear D gene. Germline V gene sequence: CDR1 DFQATT, CDR2 SNEGSKA (reference sequence). The length of the CDR3 is 14 residues. Trimming pared 2 bases from V and 1 base from J, leaving 11 bases between.

The chain joins TRBV9 to TRBJ2-5, with D maybe TRBD1 (6 bases). The CDR3 has 16 amino acids. Germline V gene data show CDR1 as SGDLS and CDR2 as YYNGEE. V was cut by 4 bases and J by 11 bases, with 27 bases left in between. DNA for the CDR3: TGTGCCAGCAGCCATTCGTACTCAGGGGCCTACAATGAGCAGTACTTC. This translates into CASSHSYSGAYNEQYF.

V gene TRBV20-1 combines with J gene TRBJ2-2; the match to TRBD2 covers 8 bases. Germline V gives CDR1 DFQATT, CDR2 SNEGSKA (reference sequence). The CDR3 sequence is 11 residues long. V shed 3 bases and J 13 bases; nucleotides not matched to a gene: 4. The chain's CDR3 is CSASGGEGLFF. For the CDR3, the DNA is TGCAGTGCTAGCGGGGGGGAGGGGCTGTTTTTT.

This clonotype was seen a handful of times. The chain links TRBV29-1 to TRBJ2-1; the D gene is possibly TRBD2 (5 bases). Germline V gene sequence: CDR1 SQVTM, CDR2 ANQGSEA. The CDR3 is made up of 13 amino acids. V lost 6 bases and J lost 6, with 15 bases in between. Here the CDR3 DNA reads TGCAGCGTGCGGTCCGGGGTCCTCAATGAGCAGTTCTTC. It specifies CSVRSGVLNEQFF.

This clonotype was recorded a few times. The chain uses TRBV25-1 and TRBJ1-1; the D gene is possibly TRBD1 (5 bases). V dropped 1 base and J dropped 9 bases, with 9 bases sitting between them. The germline gives CDR1 MGHDK, CDR2 SYGVNS. This CDR3 comprises 12 residues. In nucleotides, the CDR3 is TGTGCCAGCAGTGAATCCCTGGGGCAAGCTTTCTTT. This encodes CASSESLGQAFF.

Comments on this clonotype: A junction end diverges from the germline sequence, so it may reflect a read error. This chain links TRBV12-3 or TRBV12-4 with TRBJ1-2; D uncertain. The CDR3 covers 13 residues. CDR3 loop: CASSVEGWGGYTF. CDR3 DNA sequence: TGCGCCAGCAGTGTAGAAGGTTGGGGTGGCTACACCTTC.

The chain recombines TRBV7-9 with TRBJ2-2; the D gene could be TRBD1 or TRBD2 (5 bases each). CDR3 length: 14 residues. CDR1 and CDR2 from the germline V gene are SEHNR and FQNEAQ (reference sequence). V lost 8 bases to trimming and J lost 2 bases, with 12 bases between them. CDR3 bases: TGTGCCAGCTCCCGGGACCACAACACCGGGGAGCTGTTTTTT. Translation: CASSRDHNTGELFF.